The 32 T cell receptor beta chains below were found in one sample sequenced in a study of T cell clonotyping in hematopoietic cell transplantation (TCRdb year 2021). Libraries were built with the immunoSEQ multiplex PCR assay. In TCRdb, the immuneACCESS table is reduced to in-frame sequences with V and J assigned. These tables do not hold every clone; where another copy was compared, an unresolved V gene accounts for under half, and the others remain unexplained. Present in this sample are 15,000 to 20,000 clones, roughly 80% of which were seen just once. The ten top clones hold 15% to 20% of the sample. The meaning of the sample's time point label: recipient sample about 28 days before transplant, after cytoreduction. This sample comprised peripheral blood mononuclear cells, obtained before stem cell transplant. These receptors all come from a man in his sixties with acute myeloid leukemia. Some clones in this sample may be carry-over from other donors' samples.

V gene TRBV5-6 combines with J gene TRBJ2-3; D is ambiguous. This CDR3 is built from 14 residues. Germline CDR1 SGHDT, CDR2 YYEEEE. Trimming cost V 1 base and J 1 base, with 7 bases left between them. For the CDR3, the DNA is TGTGCCAGCAGCTTGAAACGGCGCACAGATACGCAGTATTTT. It encodes CASSLKRRTDTQYF.

The chain links TRBV6-5 to TRBJ2-7, with 9 bases matching TRBD1. Germline-derived CDR1 and CDR2 are MNHEY and SVGAGI. V dropped 3 bases and J dropped 5; count of bases not matched to a gene: 5. The CDR3 is 14 residues long. DNA for the CDR3: TGTGCCAGCAGTTATCAACAGGGGGCCAACGAGCAGTACTTC. Translated, it gives CASSYQQGANEQYF.

The rearrangement uses TRBV4-3 and TRBJ1-3, with no clear D. The CDR3 spans 15 residues. CDR1 is LGHNA and CDR2 is YSLEER in the germline V gene. The ends were cut back, 0 bases at V and 4 bases at J, with 10 bases in the middle. DNA for the CDR3: TGCGCCAGCAGCCAAGATTCCACACTCGGAAACACCATATATTTT. This codes for CASSQDSTLGNTIYF.

J is TRBJ2-7 and V is TRBV4-1; D not resolved. V lost 0 bases and J lost 8, with 11 bases in between. CDR1 and CDR2 from the germline V gene are MGHRA and YSYEKL. This CDR3 region has 13 residues. CDR3 in amino acids: CASSQESPPKQYF. In DNA form, the CDR3 reads TGCGCCAGCAGCCAAGAGTCCCCGCCGAAGCAGTACTTC.

The gene calls are TRBV6-5 and TRBJ1-2, with a possible D match to TRBD1 (5 bases). Trimming shortened V by 4 bases and J by 3 bases, and 9 bases separated the two germline ends. Looked up from germline, CDR1 is MNHEY and CDR2 is SVGAGI. CDR3 length: 13 amino acids. CDR3 protein: CASSSGGYYGYTF. The DNA of the CDR3 is TGTGCCAGCAGTTCGGGGGGTTACTATGGCTACACCTTC.

The chain has TRBV30 and TRBJ1-5, with D possibly TRBD1 on 5 matching bases. V lost 2 bases and J 2 bases, leaving 10 bases between the germline ends. This CDR3 region has 14 residues. CDR1 is GTSNPN, CDR2 SVGIG, per germline (reference sequence). The CDR3 DNA sequence: TGTGCCTGGAGTAGGGGCGGGGGCAATCAGCCCCAGCATTTT. This sequence encodes CAWSRGGGNQPQHF.

This chain links TRBV11-1 with TRBJ1-5; TRBD1 matches at 9 bases. Germline trimming cut 5 bases from V and 5 bases from J; bases unmatched to any gene: 1. The CDR3 spans 13 residues. Looked up from germline, CDR1 is SGHAT and CDR2 is FQDESV (reference sequence). The CDR3 bases are TGTGCCAGCAGCCGGACAGGGGATCAGCCCCAGCATTTT. This translates into CASSRTGDQPQHF.

The chain has TRBV19 and TRBJ2-1; no reliable D call. The ends were cut back, 3 bases at V and 6 bases at J, with 15 bases in the middle. The germline CDR1 and CDR2 sequences are LNHDA and SQIVND (reference sequence). The CDR3 has 15 amino acids. Here the CDR3 DNA reads TGTGCCAGTAGTATTAGAGTAGAGCCCGGCAATGAGCAGTTCTTC. Its translation: CASSIRVEPGNEQFF.

The chain uses TRBV5-1 and TRBJ1-2, with TRBD1 matching over 8 bases. Germline lookup yields CDR1 SGHRS and CDR2 YFSETQ. There are 16 residues in the CDR3. With 0 bases clipped from V and 2 bases from J, the junction kept 6 bases outside the gene matches. CDR3 sequence (DNA): TGCGCCAGCAGCTTGGGGGCAGGGGGCGAAAACTATGGCTACACCTTC. Amino acids: CASSLGAGGENYGYTF. Together with reference TRBV5-1 and TRBJ1-2, the CDR3 gives the full variable domain: KAGVTQTPRYLIKTRGQQVTLSCSPISGHRSVSWYQQTPGQGLQFLFEYFSETQRNKGNFPGRFSGRQFSNSRSEMNVSTLELGDSALYLCASSLGAGGENYGYTFGSGTRLTVV.

The V call is TRBV6-5, the J call TRBJ1-1; D unresolved. Germline loops: CDR1 MNHEY, CDR2 SVGAGI. The length of the CDR3 is 15 residues. Between the trimmed V and J ends, which lost 2 bases and 1 base, there was a span of 11 bases. This CDR3 is CASSYVDATNTEAFF. The CDR3 bases are TGTGCCAGCAGTTACGTCGATGCGACGAACACTGAAGCTTTCTTT.

This clone was counted a few times. The chain has TRBV6-5 and TRBJ2-7, with a tentative D call TRBD1 (5 bases). The germline gives CDR1 MNHEY, CDR2 SVGAGI. CDR3 length: 14 amino acids. The V and J ends lost 6 bases and 2 bases respectively, with 14 bases between them. The CDR3 DNA reads as TGTGCCAGCAGGACCCTCGACAGCGCCTACGAGCAGTACTTC. This translates into CASRTLDSAYEQYF.

This clone was seen only a few times. The chain links TRBV9 to TRBJ2-5, with 7 bases identical to TRBD2. The CDR3 contains 16 residues. V shed 4 bases, J shed 5 bases, and the junction held 14 bases outside the gene matches. Per the germline V gene, CDR1 is SGDLS and CDR2 is YYNGEE. The CDR3 DNA sequence: TGTGCCAGCAGCTCACAACTAGCGCCCCCGGGGGAGACCCAGTACTTC. Amino acid sequence: CASSSQLAPPGETQYF.

This clone was seen more than once but under ten times. The J gene is TRBJ1-2, the V gene TRBV30; the D is unclear. CDR3 size: 10 residues. The germline CDR1 and CDR2 sequences are GTSNPN and SVGIG (reference sequence). V lost 5 bases to trimming and J lost 3 bases, with 4 bases between them. CDR3: CAWGDYGYTF. CDR3 coding DNA: TGTGCCTGGGGGGACTATGGCTACACCTTC.

This chain joins TRBV7-9 and TRBJ2-1; a weak D match, TRBD1 (6 bases). V was shortened by 3 bases and J by 5 bases, with 14 bases between the two germline ends. Germline CDR1 is SEHNR and CDR2 is FQNEAQ (reference sequence). The CDR3 runs to 15 residues. CDR3 region: CASSFKGNRDNEQFF. DNA for the CDR3: TGTGCCAGCAGCTTTAAGGGGAACAGGGACAATGAGCAGTTCTTC.

The gene calls are TRBV6-6 and TRBJ2-3, with D uncertain. Germline CDR1 is MNHNY and CDR2 is SVGAGI (reference sequence). The CDR3 runs 12 residues. With 10 bases removed from V and 7 bases from J, the gap between germline ends came to 15 bases. CDR3 nucleotide sequence: TGTGCCACTTCCCCCGGCGGATATACGCAGTATTTT. Its protein product is CATSPGGYTQYF.

This chain links TRBV5-1 with TRBJ2-3, with D maybe TRBD1 (6 bases). CDR3 length: 16 residues. CDR1 is SGHRS and CDR2 is YFSETQ in the germline V gene. Trimming shortened V by 0 bases and J by 0 bases, and 11 bases separated the two germline ends. The CDR3: CASSLGGTQSTDTQYF. The CDR3 DNA reads as TGCGCCAGCAGCTTGGGTGGGACACAAAGCACAGATACGCAGTATTTT.

The chain uses TRBV27 and TRBJ2-5; 7 bases agree with TRBD1. This CDR3 is 13 amino acids long. Trimming cost V 10 bases and J 3 bases; bases outside gene matches: 8. Germline assignment: CDR1 MNHEY and CDR2 SMNVEV (reference sequence). The CDR3 here is CATGTVLEETQYF. In nucleotides, the CDR3 is TGTGCCACCGGGACAGTTCTGGAAGAGACCCAGTACTTC.

This chain uses TRBV5-1 with TRBJ2-1; 10 bases fit TRBD1. V shed 4 bases and J 2 bases; nucleotides not matched to a gene: 3. The CDR3 consists of 15 residues. CDR1 SGHRS and CDR2 YFSETQ come from the germline V gene. CDR3 protein: CASSPGQGAYNEQFF. Here the CDR3 DNA reads TGCGCCAGCAGCCCTGGACAGGGGGCCTACAATGAGCAGTTCTTC.

The chain uses TRBV7-8 and TRBJ2-5; 14 nucleotides align to TRBD2. V lost 3 bases and J lost 6; bases outside the gene matches: 3. The V gene's germline CDR1 is SGHVS and CDR2 FQNEAQ. The CDR3 is 15 amino acids. The CDR3 reads CASSLGTSGGKTQYF. For the CDR3, the DNA is TGTGCCAGCAGCTTGGGGACTAGCGGGGGTAAGACCCAGTACTTC.

The genes are TRBV5-4 and TRBJ2-5; 7 bases map to TRBD2. The CDR3 runs to 14 residues. V was pared by 0 bases and J by 5 bases, with 4 bases of the junction left unmatched. From germline, CDR1 is SGHNT and CDR2 YYREEE (reference sequence). The CDR3 DNA sequence: TGTGCCAGCAGCTTGGAGCTAGCGGATGAGACCCAGTACTTC. As protein: CASSLELADETQYF.

This clone was recorded once. The gene calls are TRBV5-6 and TRBJ1-4, with D maybe TRBD1 (5 bases). CDR1 is SGHDT, CDR2 YYEEEE, per germline. The CDR3 runs to 15 residues. Trimming left V 4 bases short and J 6 bases short, with 16 bases between. CDR3 sequence (DNA): TGTGCCAGCAGCAATCCCGGGACGGCTTATGAAAAACTGTTTTTT. As protein: CASSNPGTAYEKLFF.

The chain couples TRBV7-9 to TRBJ1-4; possible D gene TRBD1, 6 bases. Germline values: CDR1 SEHNR, CDR2 FQNEAQ (reference sequence). There are 15 residues in the CDR3. V lost 5 bases and J lost 8, with 18 bases in between. The CDR3 DNA reads as TGTGCCAGCAGCGATACAGGGTTCTCTTCCGAAAAACTGTTTTTT. Translated: CASSDTGFSSEKLFF.

The genes are TRBV27 and TRBJ2-2, with 15 bases matching TRBD2. V was clipped by 3 bases and J by 7 bases; unmatched bases: 12. This CDR3 contains 19 residues. CDR1 is MNHEY and CDR2 is SMNVEV in the germline V gene (reference sequence). Here the CDR3 DNA reads TGTGCCAGCAGTTTTTGGACTAGCGGGGGGGCCGCTTGGGGCGGGGAGCTGTTTTTT. Translated, it gives CASSFWTSGGAAWGGELFF.

The chain joins TRBV7-2 to TRBJ1-2; 8 bases agree with TRBD1. There are 15 residues in the CDR3. Germline lookup yields CDR1 SGHTA and CDR2 FQGNSA. The junction had 11 bases not matched to a gene; V was cut back by 3 bases and J by 8 bases. The CDR3, as DNA: TGTGCCAGCAGCTTGTGGGCAACAGGGGGAGGGGGCTACACCTTC. This sequence encodes CASSLWATGGGGYTF.

J is TRBJ1-4 and V is TRBV4-3; weak D call: TRBD1 (6 bases). V was pared by 0 bases and J by 8 bases, with 16 bases between. The V gene's germline CDR1 is LGHNA and CDR2 YSLEER. The CDR3 extends over 16 amino acids. CDR3 nucleotides: TGCGCCAGCAGCCAAGATATCGGGGGGGCCGGCGAAAAACTGTTTTTT. Translating gives CASSQDIGGAGEKLFF.

V usage is TRBV6-5 and J usage is TRBJ1-1; D not certain. CDR1 and CDR2 from the germline V gene are MNHEY and SVGAGI. V lost 0 bases to trimming and J lost 3 bases, with 14 bases between them. This CDR3 comprises 16 residues. CDR3 DNA: TGTGCCAGCAGTTACTCGGCAGTAGGAGTAGACACTGAAGCTTTCTTT. It encodes CASSYSAVGVDTEAFF.

The chain carries TRBV2 and TRBJ1-4; a possible D gene is TRBD1 (6 bases). The CDR3 contains 14 residues. With 6 bases removed from V and 3 bases from J, the gap between germline ends came to 11 bases. Germline V gene data show CDR1 as SNHLY and CDR2 as FYNNEI. CDR3 coding DNA: TGTGCCAGCAGAGCCGGACAGCCTAATGAAAAACTGTTTTTT. Translating it yields CASRAGQPNEKLFF.

V usage is TRBV7-2 and J usage is TRBJ1-6; TRBD1 is a possible D gene (5 bases). The length of the CDR3 is 13 residues. V was pared by 8 bases and J by 4 bases, with 9 bases between. In germline, CDR1 is SGHTA, CDR2 FQGNSA. The DNA for the CDR3 is TGTGCCAGCCTCACAGGTTATAATTCACCCCTCCACTTT. Its protein is CASLTGYNSPLHF.

The genes are TRBV11-3 and TRBJ1-2; D gene ambiguous. The CDR3 is 11 amino acids. The germline gives CDR1 SGHNT, CDR2 YENEEA. The V end was cut by 8 bases, the J end by 4 bases, with 8 bases between. CDR3 nucleotides: TGTGCCAGCGGCAAGACCTATGGCTACACCTTC. Translated: CASGKTYGYTF. The variable domain in full, with the rest retrieved from reference TRBV11-3 and TRBJ1-2, is EAGVVQSPRYKIIEKKQPVAFWCNPISGHNTLYWYLQNLGQGPELLIRYENEEAVDDSQLPKDRFSAERLKGVDSTLKIQPAELGDSAVYLCASGKTYGYTFGSGTRLTVV.

The chain is built from TRBV14 and TRBJ2-2, with 8 positions matching TRBD2. This CDR3 is 15 amino acids long. V shed 4 bases and J 3 bases; nucleotides not matched to a gene: 4. Germline V CDR1 and CDR2: SGHDN, FVKESK. DNA for the CDR3: TGTGCCAGCAGCCTGCCTAGCGGGTACACCGGGGAGCTGTTTTTT. Amino acid sequence: CASSLPSGYTGELFF.

This clone was seen once. The rearrangement links TRBV29-1 to TRBJ1-5; no firm D call. The CDR3 extends over 13 amino acids. Germline CDR1 is SQVTM and CDR2 is ANQGSEA. V shed 5 bases and J shed 3 bases, with 11 bases lying between them. Written as DNA, the CDR3 is TGCAGCGTTCGGGAGACGGCCAATCAGCCCCAGCATTTT. Translating it yields CSVRETANQPQHF.

Points on this clone: The same CDR3 is also encoded by other DNA sequences in this sample. This rearrangement joins TRBV7-2 to TRBJ1-3; D remains unclear. V was pared by 5 bases and J by 0 bases, with 5 bases between. CDR3 size: 13 residues. CDR1 and CDR2 from the germline V gene are SGHTA and FQGNSA. The CDR3 loop reads CASSRGSGNTIYF. The CDR3 DNA reads TGTGCCAGCAGCAGAGGCTCTGGAAACACCATATATTTT.